The 32 T cell receptor beta chains reported below all come from one sample, sequenced in a study of metastatic and nonmetastatic thyroid tumors. All patients reached thyroid surgery having received no treatment beforehand. TCRdb redid the clone calls on the PCR reads using MiXCR. This repertoire shows about 16,000 clones, around a quarter found once; its top ten account for less than 10%. The sample taken for sequencing was tumor tissue. These receptors came from a female donor with papillary thyroid cancer or a benign thyroid nodule (not recorded which). Some clones in this sample may be carry-over from other donors' samples.

This clone was counted ten times or more. The chain joins TRBV12-5 to TRBJ2-1, with TRBD2 identical over 11 bases. With V trimmed by 1 base and J by 5 bases, 4 bases remained unmatched. Germline CDR1 reads LGHNT; CDR2 reads FRNRAP. This CDR3 has 16 residues. As DNA, the CDR3 is TGTGCTAGTGGTTTGGACCGACTAGCGGGAAACAATGAGCAGTTCTTC. The encoded protein is CASGLDRLAGNNEQFF.

To note about this clone: At one of its ends the junction is not consistent with the germline gene, which may arise from a read error. Additional DNA sequences in this sample encode the identical CDR3. The chain's CDR3 is CASRGTRNQPQHF. Written as DNA, the CDR3 is TGTGCCAGCAGGGGGACCCGTAATCAGCCCCAGCACTTT. This sequence joins TRBV27 and TRBJ1-5; tentative D call: TRBD1 (5 bases). This CDR3 is 13 amino acids long. Germline CDR1 reads MNHEY; CDR2 reads SMNVEV (reference sequence).

This clone turned up a few times. A much larger clone differs by one base, so this may be a read error. The chain joins TRBV25-1 to TRBJ2-4; a weak D match, TRBD1 (6 bases). With 8 bases removed from V and 8 bases from J, the gap between germline ends came to 16 bases. This CDR3 has 13 residues. Germline CDR1 reads MGHDK; CDR2 reads SYGVNS. The CDR3 is CASGENRVHIQYF. The DNA for the CDR3 is TGTGCCAGCGGAGAAAACAGGGTACACATTCAGTACTTC.

This clone was detected many times. V and J are TRBV11-1 and TRBJ2-6; no definite D call. CDR3 size: 12 residues. Germline CDR1 is SGHAT and CDR2 is FQDESV (reference sequence). V was trimmed by 1 base and J by 8 bases, leaving 3 bases between them. As DNA, the CDR3 is TGTGCCAGCAGCTTAGTGACCAACGTCCTGACTTTC. It encodes CASSLVTNVLTF. The full variable domain, its missing parts supplied by reference TRBV11-1 and TRBJ2-6, is EAEVAQSPRYKITEKSQAVAFWCDPISGHATLYWYRQILGQGPELLVQFQDESVVDDSQLPKDRFSAERLKGVDSTLKIQPAELGDSAMYLCASSLVTNVLTFGAGSRLTVL.

By its share, this clone is medium-sized. Other DNA sequences of this sample code for an identical CDR3. The chain uses TRBV28 and TRBJ1-5; D gene ambiguous. Germline CDR1 reads MDHEN; CDR2 reads SYDVKM. This CDR3 comprises 15 residues. The ends were cut back, 4 bases at V and 9 bases at J, with 19 bases in the middle. The CDR3 bases are TGTGCCAGCAGTTCTCCAATTTTGGACTCGCGGCCCCAGCATTTT. Translating gives CASSSPILDSRPQHF.

The chain is built from TRBV6-5 and TRBJ2-7; 10 bases fit TRBD1. The CDR3 runs 15 residues. CDR1 and CDR2 from the germline V gene are MNHEY and SVGAGI. Trimming cost V 3 bases and J 0 bases; bases outside gene matches: 2. DNA for the CDR3: TGTGCCAGCAGTTATAGGGACAGGGGCTCCTACGAGCAGTACTTC. Amino acid sequence: CASSYRDRGSYEQYF.

By proportion, this clone is medium-sized. The chain joins TRBV3-1 to TRBJ2-7; D gene uncertain. This CDR3 spans 11 amino acids. Germline V CDR1 and CDR2: LGHDT, YNNKEL (reference sequence). V lost 1 base and J 2 bases, leaving 0 bases between the germline ends. The CDR3, as DNA: TGTGCCAGCAGCCAAGCCTACGAGCAGTACTTC. Amino acid sequence: CASSQAYEQYF.

Many counts were recorded for this clone. This chain connects TRBV29-1 to TRBJ2-3; 8 nucleotides agree with TRBD2. This CDR3 spans 14 amino acids. Germline V lookup: CDR1 SQVTM, CDR2 ANQGSEA. The V segment lost 6 bases and the J segment 2 bases; nucleotides outside the gene matches: 7. Here the CDR3 reads CSVLLAGLTDTQYF. The CDR3 DNA reads TGCAGCGTGCTGCTAGCGGGCCTCACAGATACGCAGTATTTT.

The rearrangement uses TRBV9 and TRBJ2-2; 12 nucleotides match TRBD2. V was clipped by 6 bases and J by 5 bases; unmatched bases: 8. There are 16 residues in the CDR3. Germline assignment: CDR1 SGDLS and CDR2 YYNGEE. CDR3 loop: CASTGNLAGGTGELFF. As DNA, the CDR3 is TGTGCCAGCACGGGGAACCTAGCGGGAGGGACCGGGGAGCTGTTTTTT. Looking up the rest from reference TRBV9 and TRBJ2-2 gives the full variable domain: DSGVTQTPKHLITATGQRVTLRCSPRSGDLSVYWYQQSLDQGLQFLIQYYNGEERAKGNILERFSAQQFPDLHSELNLSSLELGDSALYFCASTGNLAGGTGELFFGEGSRLTVL.

In regard to this clone: This may be a read error: a much more frequent sequence differs by one nucleotide. The sample holds other DNA sequences that translate to the same CDR3. The gene calls are TRBV20-1 and TRBJ2-7; TRBD2 agrees at 7 bases. Per germline, CDR1 DFQATT and CDR2 SNEGSKA (reference sequence). V was clipped by 3 bases and J by 7 bases; unmatched bases: 12. The CDR3 covers 14 residues. The CDR3 bases are TGCAGTGCTAGGGTCTGGCGGGAGTGGGGAGAGCAGTACTTC. Protein: CSARVWREWGEQYF.

This clone was counted many times. The V and J genes are TRBV29-1 and TRBJ1-2; the D is unclear. V was shortened by 3 bases and J by 5 bases, with 10 bases between the two germline ends. The CDR3 loop spans 12 amino acids. Germline values: CDR1 SQVTM, CDR2 ANQGSEA. The CDR3 loop reads CSVEDGPYGYTF. The CDR3 DNA is TGCAGCGTTGAGGATGGTCCTTATGGCTACACCTTC.

This clone was picked up many times. The chain carries TRBV6-4 and TRBJ2-2, with unresolved D. CDR3 size: 13 residues. V lost 5 bases and J lost 0, with 4 bases in between. Germline values: CDR1 MRHNA, CDR2 SNTAGT. CDR3 nucleotides: TGTGCCAGCAGTAATACGAACACCGGGGAGCTGTTTTTT. Translation: CASSNTNTGELFF.

This clone is labeled as medium-sized (0.01 to 0.1%). This chain links TRBV6-5 with TRBJ1-2; D perhaps matches TRBD1 (5 bases). CDR3 size: 13 residues. Trimming shortened V by 2 bases and J by 8 bases, and 12 bases separated the two germline ends. The germline V gene encodes CDR1 MNHEY and CDR2 SVGAGI. The CDR3 DNA follows: TGTGCCAGCAGTTACGAGGCAGGGAAAGGCTACACCTTC. It translates to CASSYEAGKGYTF.

This clone qualifies as medium-sized. The rearrangement joins TRBV30 to TRBJ1-5; D is unresolved. V was shortened by 3 bases and J by 2 bases, with 8 bases between the two germline ends. CDR1 and CDR2 (germline): GTSNPN, SVGIG (reference sequence). The CDR3 extends over 13 amino acids. In DNA form, the CDR3 reads TGTGCCTGGAGCGACACTGGCAATCAGCCCCAGCATTTT. This translates into CAWSDTGNQPQHF.

The chain carries TRBV20-1 and TRBJ2-2, with 8 bases aligning to TRBD2. J gave up 6 bases and V 5 bases, and 8 bases lay outside the gene matches. The CDR3 contains 14 residues. Per the germline V gene, CDR1 is DFQATT and CDR2 is SNEGSKA (reference sequence). The CDR3 region has the DNA TGCAGTGCTCCCCACCTGACTAGCGCCGGGGAGCTGTTTTTT. Amino acid sequence: CSAPHLTSAGELFF.

The chain carries TRBV6-5 and TRBJ2-7; 11 positions agree with TRBD1. Germline V gives CDR1 MNHEY, CDR2 SVGAGI. This CDR3 comprises 16 residues. V was clipped by 0 bases and J by 3 bases; unmatched bases: 4. The CDR3 sequence is CASSYSGTGGFYEQYF. The CDR3 nucleotides are TGTGCCAGCAGTTACTCCGGGACAGGGGGTTTCTACGAGCAGTACTTC.

This clone was picked up many times. V and J are TRBV28 and TRBJ1-4; 8 bases fit TRBD1. CDR3 length equals 15 residues. J gave up 3 bases and V 5 bases, and 5 bases lay outside the gene matches. The V gene's germline CDR1 is MDHEN and CDR2 SYDVKM. The CDR3 loop reads CASSPDRGANEKLFF. The CDR3 bases are TGTGCCAGCAGTCCTGACAGGGGCGCTAATGAAAAACTGTTTTTT.

This clone was observed a handful of times. This sequence may be a read error, since a much larger clone differs from it by one base. Distinct nucleotide sequences in the sample also encode this CDR3. The chain has TRBV11-1 and TRBJ2-4; 9 bases map to TRBD1. Germline trimming cut 4 bases from V and 2 bases from J; bases unmatched to any gene: 12. The CDR3 covers 18 residues. The germline V gene has CDR1 SGHAT and CDR2 FQDESV (reference sequence). This CDR3 is CASSSTGQGRFSKNIQYF. The DNA for the CDR3 is TGTGCCAGCAGCTCAACGGGACAGGGTCGTTTTTCCAAAAACATTCAGTACTTC.

This clone is medium-sized (0.01 to 0.1%) by share. The chain employs TRBV27 and TRBJ1-2; 9 bases map to TRBD1. Trimming took 5 bases from V and 7 from J; bases not matched to a gene: 8. Germline CDR1 is MNHEY and CDR2 is SMNVEV (reference sequence). CDR3 length: 14 amino acids. Written as DNA, the CDR3 is TGTGCCAGCAGTACAACAGGGGGCAGGGGTGGCTACACCTTC. This gives the protein CASSTTGGRGGYTF.

The sample holds many counts of this clone. The V call is TRBV28, the J call TRBJ1-4, with TRBD1 matching 8 bases. The V segment lost 4 bases and the J segment 4 bases; nucleotides outside the gene matches: 11. The CDR3 contains 17 residues. In germline, CDR1 is MDHEN, CDR2 SYDVKM. The chain's CDR3 is CASSSDRAGHSNEKLFF. In DNA form, the CDR3 reads TGTGCCAGCAGTTCGGACAGGGCAGGACATAGTAATGAAAAACTGTTTTTT.

The rearrangement joins TRBV11-3 to TRBJ2-6; no clear D. CDR3 length equals 15 residues. Trimming took off 1 base at V and 0 bases at J, with 4 bases between the two ends. Germline loops: CDR1 SGHNT, CDR2 YENEEA. The CDR3 sequence is CASSLGISGANVLTF. CDR3 in DNA: TGTGCCAGCAGCTTAGGGATCTCTGGGGCCAACGTCCTGACTTTC.

This clone was detected a few times. It may be a read error: a sequence one base away is much more abundant. The sample has other DNA sequences that encode this CDR3 too. The V and J genes are TRBV20-1 and TRBJ2-7, with 8 bases identical to TRBD2. The CDR3 has 15 residues. Per germline, CDR1 DFQATT and CDR2 SNEGSKA (reference sequence). The CDR3 coding sequence is TGCAGTGCTAGAGAAAGTTGGCGGGAGACTAGCGAGCAGTATTTC. It specifies CSARESWRETSEQYF.

The chain links TRBV7-2 to TRBJ2-7; D gene ambiguous. The CDR3 spans 14 residues. Per germline, CDR1 SGHTA and CDR2 FQGNSA. V was pared by 2 bases and J by 0 bases, with 8 bases between. The CDR3 DNA sequence: TGTGCCAGCAGCTTATCCAGTACCTCCTACGAGCAGTACTTC. Amino acids: CASSLSSTSYEQYF.

There are many counts of this clone. A much larger clone is a single base away; this may be a read error. Other DNA sequences from this sample encode an identical CDR3 as well. The chain is built from TRBV18 and TRBJ1-1, with 7 bases matching TRBD1. The CDR3 is 16 amino acids. Germline V gene lookup returns CDR1 KGHSH and CDR2 LQKENI. CDR3 coding DNA: TGTGCCAGCTCACCAGGCACAGGGGTCATGAACACCGAAGCTTTCTTT. Amino acid sequence: CASSPGTGVMNTEAFF.

In its sample, this clone ranks as medium-sized (0.01 to 0.1%). In DNA, the CDR3 is TGTGCCAGCAGCCAAGGTTGGGGTGTTGAGGACCATACCTGGTTGAACACTGAAGCTTTCTTT. Residues: CASSQGWGVEDHTWLNTEAFF. The chain joins TRBV3-1 to TRBJ1-1; no clear D gene. Germline-derived CDR1 and CDR2 are LGHDT and YNNKEL (reference sequence). The V and J ends lost 1 base and 0 bases respectively, with 27 bases between them. There are 21 residues in the CDR3.

This clone occurred many times. The rearrangement uses TRBV5-8 and TRBJ2-1, with 9 bases lining up with TRBD1. Germline V gene data show CDR1 as SGHTS and CDR2 as YDEGEE. V was pared by 4 bases and J by 9 bases, with 5 bases of the junction left unmatched. CDR3 size: 13 residues. CDR3 bases: TGTGCCAGCAGCCACAGGGGGCTGGGTGAGCAGTTCTTC. Translated, it gives CASSHRGLGEQFF.

Many counts were recorded for this clone. The CDR3 is CASSPLPGTGAGANVLTF. The DNA for the CDR3 is TGTGCCAGCAGCCCACTTCCCGGGACAGGGGCTGGGGCCAACGTCCTGACTTTC. V gene TRBV7-6 combines with J gene TRBJ2-6; 10 nucleotides align to TRBD1. Germline trimming cut 5 bases from V and 2 bases from J; bases unmatched to any gene: 9. The CDR3 extends over 18 amino acids. The germline CDR1 and CDR2 sequences are SGHVS and FNYEAQ.

The rearrangement links TRBV6-1 to TRBJ2-6; 9 bases are a match to TRBD1. CDR1 is MNHNS and CDR2 is SASEGT in the germline V gene. The CDR3 runs to 16 residues. The CDR3 here is CDTETGGGPGANVLTF. CDR3 coding DNA: TGTGACACGGAGACAGGGGGTGGCCCTGGGGCCAACGTCCTGACTTTC.

This clone is judged medium-sized. The V gene is TRBV6-1, the J gene TRBJ2-7; 9 bases map to TRBD1. Per germline, CDR1 MNHNS and CDR2 SASEGT. V was pared by 9 bases and J by 4 bases, with 7 bases of the junction left unmatched. The CDR3 covers 13 residues. The CDR3 sequence: CASRTGVKYEQYF. As DNA, the CDR3 is TGTGCCAGTAGGACAGGGGTTAAATACGAGCAGTACTTC.

By share, this clone counts as medium-sized. The chain links TRBV10-1 to TRBJ2-7, with D perhaps TRBD1 (5 bases). CDR3 length equals 13 residues. Trimming removed 1 base from V and 8 bases from J, with 12 bases in between. From germline, CDR1 is WNHNN and CDR2 SYGVQD (reference sequence). The CDR3 DNA follows: TGCGCCAGCAGTGAGTTTGTAGGGGCTAAGCAGTACTTC. Residues: CASSEFVGAKQYF.

In regard to this clone: Sequence at one end of the junction differs from germline and may be a read error. The V call is TRBV18, the J call TRBJ2-2; no clear D. The CDR3 runs 15 residues. The germline CDR1 and CDR2 sequences are KGHSH and LQKENI. This chain's CDR3 is CASSPSQINTGELFF. CDR3 DNA sequence: TGTGCTAGCTCACCGTCGCAGATTAACACCGGGGAGCTGTTTTTT.

This clone was counted ten times or more. Possible read error: a much larger clone is one base away. This chain uses TRBV6-1 with TRBJ1-1, with D possibly TRBD1 on 5 matching bases. There are 13 residues in the CDR3. CDR1 and CDR2 from the germline V gene are MNHNS and SASEGT. CDR3 bases: TGTGCCAGCAGTCCGCACAGGACCACTGACGCTTTCTTT. Amino acids: CASSPHRTTDAFF.